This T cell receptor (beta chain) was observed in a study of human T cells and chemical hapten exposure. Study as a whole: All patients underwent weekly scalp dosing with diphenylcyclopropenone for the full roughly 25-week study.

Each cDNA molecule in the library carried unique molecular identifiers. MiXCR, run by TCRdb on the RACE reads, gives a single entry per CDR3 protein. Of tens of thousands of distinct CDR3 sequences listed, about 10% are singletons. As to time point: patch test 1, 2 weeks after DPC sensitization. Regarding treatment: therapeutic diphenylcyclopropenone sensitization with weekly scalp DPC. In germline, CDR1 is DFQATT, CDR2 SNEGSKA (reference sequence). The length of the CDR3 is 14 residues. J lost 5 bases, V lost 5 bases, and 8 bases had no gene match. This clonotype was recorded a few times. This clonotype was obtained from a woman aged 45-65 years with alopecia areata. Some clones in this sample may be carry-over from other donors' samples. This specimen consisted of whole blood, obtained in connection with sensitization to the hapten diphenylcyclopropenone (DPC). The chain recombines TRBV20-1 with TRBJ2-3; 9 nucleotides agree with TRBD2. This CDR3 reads CSARIAGVLDTQYF. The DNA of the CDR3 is TGCAGTGCTCGGATAGCGGGGGTGTTAGATACGCAGTATTTT.